A single sample gave rise to the 30 T cell receptor beta chains below, sequenced in a study of cytomegalovirus exposure and HLA in healthy donors. The PCR made use of 60 Vbeta and 13 Jbeta primers. Using immunoSEQ multiplex PCR, the repertoire was profiled, and TCRdb retains in-frame clones only, with some absent. The table has more than 100,000 clones, approximately 76% seen once. Sequenced: PBMCs. All receptors come from a man in his sixties in good health and CMV-seropositive.

This rearrangement joins TRBV5-1 to TRBJ2-7; D is unclear. This CDR3 comprises 15 residues. CDR1 and CDR2 (germline): SGHRS, YFSETQ. Trimming left V 0 bases short and J 0 bases short, with 10 bases between. The CDR3 protein is CASSLERQSSYEQYF. For the CDR3, the DNA is TGCGCCAGCAGCTTGGAGCGCCAAAGCTCCTACGAGCAGTACTTC.

The chain has TRBV7-3 and TRBJ2-1, with TRBD2 matching 7 bases. The CDR3 is 14 residues long. V was pared by 10 bases and J by 3 bases, with 9 bases of the junction left unmatched. Germline V lookup: CDR1 SGHTA, CDR2 FQGTGA. CDR3: CATSGGLFYNEQFF. In DNA, the CDR3 is TGTGCCACCTCGGGAGGACTCTTCTACAATGAGCAGTTCTTC. Variable domain in full (rest from reference TRBV7-3 and TRBJ2-1): GAGVSQTPSNKVTEKGKYVELRCDPISGHTALYWYRQSLGQGPEFLIYFQGTGAADDSGLPNDRFFAVRPEGSVSTLKIQRTERGDSAVYLCATSGGLFYNEQFFGPGTRLTVL.

This clone was found a few times. This chain connects TRBV2 to TRBJ1-1; D is ambiguous. In germline, CDR1 is SNHLY, CDR2 FYNNEI. CDR3 length: 19 residues. With 7 bases removed from V and 1 base from J, the gap between germline ends came to 28 bases. CDR3 sequence (DNA): TGTGCCAGCAAGCGGGTACCGGGAGAAATCATCGGGGAGAACACTGAAGCTTTCTTT. Translating gives CASKRVPGEIIGENTEAFF.

The chain is built from TRBV6-5 and TRBJ2-7; 7 bases map to TRBD1. The V gene's germline CDR1 is MNHEY and CDR2 SVGAGI. The CDR3 covers 13 residues. Trimming removed 6 bases from V and 6 bases from J; junction bases left unmatched: 8. CDR3 residues: CASSRRQGFEQYF. CDR3 sequence (DNA): TGTGCCAGCAGCCGGCGACAGGGATTCGAGCAGTACTTC.

This clone occurred a few times. V usage is TRBV19 and J usage is TRBJ2-7; tentatively, D is TRBD1 (8 bases). V lost 7 bases and J 2 bases, leaving 30 bases between the germline ends. The CDR3 is 19 residues long. Germline CDR1 and CDR2: LNHDA and SQIVND (reference sequence). As DNA, the CDR3 is TGTGCCAGTACCTTACCCGGGGGACAGGAGGGGGACTATGCCTACGAGCAGTACTTC. Amino acid sequence: CASTLPGGQEGDYAYEQYF.

This chain links TRBV4-1 with TRBJ1-4; tentatively, D is TRBD1 (5 bases). The CDR3 extends over 15 amino acids. V dropped 4 bases and J dropped 8 bases, with 17 bases sitting between them. Per the germline V gene, CDR1 is MGHRA and CDR2 is YSYEKL. DNA for the CDR3: TGCGCCAGCAGCCCTTCAGGATTCGGGGGGGAAAAACTGTTTTTT. This sequence encodes CASSPSGFGGEKLFF.

The chain recombines TRBV5-1 with TRBJ2-5; no clear D gene. The J call may be faulty, since TRBJ2-7 better matches the DNA end. This CDR3 has 13 residues. Germline-derived CDR1 and CDR2 are SGHRS and YFSETQ. The chain's CDR3 is CASSLDNSYEQYF. CDR3 DNA sequence: TGCGCCAGCAGCTTAGATAACTCCTACGAGCAGTACTTC.

This rearrangement joins TRBV18 to TRBJ2-5; D is undetermined. The J call is doubtful: the DNA matches TRBJ2-7 better. The germline CDR1 and CDR2 sequences are KGHSH and LQKENI. The CDR3 covers 15 residues. The CDR3 region has the DNA TGTGCCAGCTCAGCCACGTCAGGTACCATCTACGAGCAGTACTTC. It specifies CASSATSGTIYEQYF.

This chain joins TRBV27 and TRBJ1-5; 9 nucleotides match TRBD1. V was clipped by 5 bases and J by 7 bases; unmatched bases: 6. The germline V gene encodes CDR1 MNHEY and CDR2 SMNVEV (reference sequence). The CDR3 sequence is 14 residues long. Written as DNA, the CDR3 is TGTGCCAGCAGTCTTGGACAGGGGTTCCAGCCCCAGCATTTT. Amino acid sequence: CASSLGQGFQPQHF.

The chain is built from TRBV5-4 and TRBJ1-1, with TRBD1 matching over 7 bases. This CDR3 comprises 15 residues. Looked up from germline, CDR1 is SGHNT and CDR2 is YYREEE (reference sequence). Trimming took 2 bases from V and 1 from J; bases not matched to a gene: 5. The CDR3 loop reads CASSLVTGPNTEAFF. For the CDR3, the DNA is TGTGCCAGCAGCTTAGTGACAGGGCCGAACACTGAAGCTTTCTTT.

This chain uses TRBV5-1 with TRBJ2-7; 8 bases align to TRBD1. Losses at the gene ends were 7 bases for V and 0 bases for J; bases not matched to a gene: 6. The CDR3 consists of 14 residues. Germline V gene lookup returns CDR1 SGHRS and CDR2 YFSETQ. This CDR3 is CASGDDRGSYEQYF. DNA for the CDR3: TGCGCCAGCGGCGATGACAGGGGCTCCTACGAGCAGTACTTC.

This chain joins TRBV28 and TRBJ1-5; TRBD1 is a possible D gene (5 bases). V lost 6 bases to trimming and J lost 3 bases, with 12 bases between them. This CDR3 is 14 amino acids long. Germline CDR1 MDHEN, CDR2 SYDVKM. CDR3 protein: CASRVGGPNQPQHF. The CDR3 coding sequence is TGTGCCAGCAGAGTCGGGGGACCCAATCAGCCCCAGCATTTT.

This clone was observed once. The chain links TRBV18 to TRBJ1-5; D might be TRBD1 (5 bases). Trimming shortened V by 5 bases and J by 7 bases, and 21 bases separated the two germline ends. The CDR3 runs 16 residues. The V gene's germline CDR1 is KGHSH and CDR2 LQKENI. CDR3: CASSELGGMSKQPQHF. CDR3 coding DNA: TGTGCCAGCTCAGAACTGGGGGGGATGTCTAAACAGCCCCAGCATTTT.

The chain has TRBV7-3 and TRBJ2-1; 14 bases match TRBD2. The V segment lost 5 bases and the J segment 9 bases; nucleotides outside the gene matches: 6. Germline CDR1 and CDR2: SGHTA and FQGTGA. The CDR3 is made up of 15 amino acids. CDR3 DNA sequence: TGTGCCAGCAGCCTGGGACTAGCGGGAGCGGGTGAGCAGTTCTTC. Protein product: CASSLGLAGAGEQFF.

CDR3 sequence reads: CASSEQGNEQFF. The CDR3 DNA follows: TGTGCCAGCAGTGAGCAGGGCAATGAGCAGTTCTTC. V usage is TRBV6-1 and J usage is TRBJ2-1, with D perhaps matching TRBD1 (5 bases). Between the trimmed V and J ends, which lost 3 bases and 6 bases, there was a span of 6 bases. The germline CDR1 and CDR2 sequences are MNHNS and SASEGT. The CDR3 contains 12 residues.

The rearrangement links TRBV29-1 to TRBJ2-1, with 8 bases aligning to TRBD2. V trimming: 1 base; J trimming: 0 bases; junction bases outside the gene matches: 5. This CDR3 is built from 16 residues. CDR1 is SQVTM and CDR2 is ANQGSEA in the germline V gene. CDR3: CSVEGGSGISYNEQFF. The DNA for the CDR3 is TGCAGCGTTGAAGGAGGTAGCGGGATCTCCTACAATGAGCAGTTCTTC.

This chain connects TRBV30 to TRBJ2-7, with 8 positions matching TRBD1. Germline V gene lookup returns CDR1 GTSNPN and CDR2 SVGIG (reference sequence). The CDR3 has 11 residues. V was clipped by 4 bases and J by 11 bases; unmatched bases: 7. CDR3 nucleotide sequence: TGTGCCTGGACCCGGGACAGGAGAAAGTACTTC. Translating it yields CAWTRDRRKYF.

The chain has TRBV10-3 and TRBJ2-7, with a tentative D call TRBD2 (5 bases). Trimming removed 4 bases at V and 2 bases at J, with 18 bases between. This CDR3 comprises 16 residues. Per the germline V gene, CDR1 is ENHRY and CDR2 is SYGVKD. The CDR3 DNA reads as TGTGCCATCAGTGGGGAGACTGCCAAAGCAACCTACGAGCAGTACTTC. It yields the protein CAISGETAKATYEQYF.

This clone was found a few times. The chain links TRBV2 to TRBJ1-4, with a tentative D call TRBD1 (5 bases). V was pared by 6 bases and J by 6 bases, with 11 bases between. This CDR3 region has 13 residues. The germline V gene has CDR1 SNHLY and CDR2 FYNNEI. The CDR3 region has the DNA TGTGCCAGCAGGGGGGGAACCTATGAAAAACTGTTTTTT. This encodes CASRGGTYEKLFF.

This chain's CDR3 is CASGSHGQPQHF. In DNA, the CDR3 is TGTGCCAGCGGCTCCCATGGTCAGCCCCAGCATTTT. V usage is TRBV2 and J usage is TRBJ1-5; D remains ambiguous. Germline V gene lookup returns CDR1 SNHLY and CDR2 FYNNEI. This CDR3 is 12 amino acids long. V lost 8 bases to trimming and J lost 6 bases, with 11 bases between them.

There are a few counts of this clone. This sequence joins TRBV9 and TRBJ1-2, with 7 bases fitting TRBD1. Germline V lookup: CDR1 SGDLS, CDR2 YYNGEE. After removal of 3 bases from V and 2 bases from J, the junction contained 13 bases not matched to a gene. This CDR3 contains 17 residues. The CDR3 coding sequence is TGTGCCAGCAGCGCGCAATCCCGGGACAGCGAAAACTATGGCTACACCTTC. Translation gives CASSAQSRDSENYGYTF.

This clone turned up a few times. The chain carries TRBV2 and TRBJ1-4; D is ambiguous. The CDR3 totals 14 residues. Trimming pared 6 bases from V and 3 bases from J, leaving 11 bases between. Germline values: CDR1 SNHLY, CDR2 FYNNEI. CDR3 protein: CASRSTGSNEKLFF. CDR3 sequence (DNA): TGTGCCAGCAGGTCGACGGGATCTAATGAAAAACTGTTTTTT.

This chain links TRBV5-1 with TRBJ1-1; D not certain. The CDR3 totals 14 residues. Germline lookup yields CDR1 SGHRS and CDR2 YFSETQ. V dropped 0 bases and J dropped 0 bases, with 6 bases sitting between them. CDR3 in DNA: TGCGCCAGCAGCTTGGGTTTAATGAACACTGAAGCTTTCTTT. This codes for CASSLGLMNTEAFF.

In its sample, this clone was seen a few times. DNA of the CDR3: TGTGCCAGCAGTGGCGGGCCTGCAACTAATGAAAAACTGTTTTTT. This encodes CASSGGPATNEKLFF. The chain joins TRBV6-6 to TRBJ1-4; D gene ambiguous. Germline V gene data show CDR1 as MNHNY and CDR2 as SVGAGI (reference sequence). V lost 5 bases and J lost 0, with 10 bases in between. This CDR3 has 15 amino acids.

The genes are TRBV5-1 and TRBJ2-3; 7 bases fit TRBD2. The CDR3 runs to 14 residues. The trim removed 1 base at V and 3 bases at J, leaving 2 bases unmatched. Germline V lookup: CDR1 SGHRS, CDR2 YFSETQ. The chain's CDR3 is CASSLSGATDTQYF. The CDR3 region has the DNA TGCGCCAGCAGCTTGAGCGGGGCTACAGATACGCAGTATTTT.

V is TRBV19 and J is TRBJ2-2; 7 bases are shared with TRBD2. Germline lookup yields CDR1 LNHDA and CDR2 SQIVND (reference sequence). The CDR3 has 15 amino acids. V lost 6 bases to trimming and J lost 0 bases; unmatched junction nucleotides: 4. The CDR3: CASRGRGPNTGELFF. DNA of the CDR3: TGTGCCAGTAGAGGGAGGGGACCGAACACCGGGGAGCTGTTTTTT.

The rearrangement joins TRBV5-1 to TRBJ2-7, with a tentative D call TRBD2 (6 bases). Germline CDR1 is SGHRS and CDR2 is YFSETQ. The V end lost 0 bases, the J end lost 0 bases, and 10 bases lay between the germline ends. This CDR3 spans 15 amino acids. The DNA for the CDR3 is TGCGCCAGCAGCTTGGACGGGGGAGTCTCCTACGAGCAGTACTTC. Amino acid sequence: CASSLDGGVSYEQYF.

This clone was recorded once. V is TRBV19 and J is TRBJ2-7; 10 bases are shared with TRBD1. V lost 2 bases and J lost 5; bases outside the gene matches: 9. The CDR3 is made up of 16 amino acids. CDR1 and CDR2 from the germline V gene are LNHDA and SQIVND (reference sequence). CDR3 sequence reads: CASSIISGQGLHEQYF. CDR3 nucleotide sequence: TGTGCCAGTAGTATAATATCGGGACAGGGGCTACACGAGCAGTACTTC. Variable domain in full (rest from reference TRBV19 and TRBJ2-7): DGGITQSPKYLFRKEGQNVTLSCEQNLNHDAMYWYRQDPGQGLRLIYYSQIVNDFQKGDIAEGYSVSREKKESFPLTVTSAQKNPTAFYLCASSIISGQGLHEQYFGPGTRLTVT.

The gene calls are TRBV9 and TRBJ2-3; 12 bases map to TRBD1. CDR3 length equals 18 residues. V dropped 3 bases and J dropped 4; count of bases not matched to a gene: 12. Germline lookup yields CDR1 SGDLS and CDR2 YYNGEE. The CDR3 is CASSDGTGGLELPDTQYF. CDR3 nucleotides: TGTGCCAGCAGCGACGGGACAGGGGGCCTAGAGTTGCCAGATACGCAGTATTTT.

The chain is built from TRBV5-1 and TRBJ2-7, with D possibly TRBD1 on 6 matching bases. With 4 bases removed from V and 1 base from J, the gap between germline ends came to 15 bases. The CDR3 sequence is 15 residues long. From germline, CDR1 is SGHRS and CDR2 YFSETQ. In DNA, the CDR3 is TGCGCCAGCAGCCCTGACGTAGGGGGATCCTACGAGCAGTACTTC. The encoded protein is CASSPDVGGSYEQYF.